This T cell receptor (beta chain) was documented in a study of OX40 agonist ivuxolimab in advanced cancers. Across the study: Hepatocellular carcinoma, melanoma, renal cell or head and neck cancer was diagnosed in the dose-escalation patients. A mean age of roughly 62 years, range about 20 to 85, was recorded, and 70% to 85% were male. General study points: Certain nonresponders likewise exhibited a low normalized T-cell clonal expansion. Averaged across samples, CD8+ T cells carried more expanded clones than CD4+ did.

The table came from immunoSEQ multiplex PCR; TCRdb's copy has only in-frame clones and leaves some out. The sample carries more than 55,000 clones, less than 85% recorded once. J was trimmed by 4 bases and V by 5 bases; bases with no gene match: 7. The CDR3 totals 15 residues. CDR1 and CDR2 from the germline V gene are SGHRS and YFSETQ. Note on this clone: Its antigen is as yet unknown.

Sequenced material: CD4+ or CD8+ T cells sorted from blood, taken in a trial of the OX40 agonist ivuxolimab. The chain employs TRBV5-1 and TRBJ2-5, with 11 bases lining up with TRBD2. The TCR comes from an adult with an advanced solid tumor such as melanoma, head and neck, liver or kidney cancer. The CDR3 nucleotides are TGCGCCAGCAGGGGTCTAGCGGGGGGATCAGAGACCCAGTACTTC. Protein: CASRGLAGGSETQYF.